The TCR beta chain under discussion was sequenced for a study of cytomegalovirus exposure and HLA in healthy donors. Notes on the study in general: V- and J-gene trimming of TCR beta was linked (in a later analysis) to a missense DCLRE1C variant. In an earlier analysis, productive rearrangement rates for most beta V segments clustered near 87% or 30%. Confirmation in vitro established that a few CMV-associated chains were specific for CMV antigens.

As to this clone: Its antigen is as yet unknown. The sample has other DNA sequences that encode this CDR3 too.

The CDR3 extends over 12 amino acids. From germline, CDR1 is SGHDT and CDR2 YYEEEE. V gave up 8 bases and J gave up 7 bases; unmatched junction bases: 2. Use of 60 Vbeta and 13 Jbeta primers characterized the PCR. Produced via immunoSEQ multiplex PCR; TCRdb's table is partial and in-frame only. The table lists about 140,000 clones, around 75% of them singletons. The sequence derives from a male donor in good health and CMV-seronegative. The chain carries TRBV5-6 and TRBJ1-6; the match to TRBD1 covers 8 bases. Source material: PBMCs. The CDR3 sequence is CASGQGNSPLHF. CDR3 DNA sequence: TGTGCCAGTGGACAGGGCAATTCACCCCTCCACTTT.